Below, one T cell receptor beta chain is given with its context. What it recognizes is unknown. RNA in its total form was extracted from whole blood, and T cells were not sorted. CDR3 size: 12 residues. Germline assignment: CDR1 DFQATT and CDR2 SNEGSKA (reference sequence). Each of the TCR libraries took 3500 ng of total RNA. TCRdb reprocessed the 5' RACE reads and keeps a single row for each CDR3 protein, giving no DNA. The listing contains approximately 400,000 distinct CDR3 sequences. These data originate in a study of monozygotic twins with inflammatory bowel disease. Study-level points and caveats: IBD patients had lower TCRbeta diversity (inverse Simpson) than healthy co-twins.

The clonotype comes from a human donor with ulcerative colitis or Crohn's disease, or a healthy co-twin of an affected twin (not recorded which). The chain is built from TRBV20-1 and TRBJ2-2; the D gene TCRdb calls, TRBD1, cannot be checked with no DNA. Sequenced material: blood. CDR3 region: CSARLGGGELFF.